The 30 T cell receptor beta chains listed next were all sequenced from one sample in a study of blood T cell repertoires in COVID-19. Measured with immunoSEQ multiplex PCR; TCRdb has only the in-frame clones, and not every one. This table holds 150,000 to 200,000 clones, roughly nine tenths found once. Material: peripheral blood. These receptors were collected from a man aged 50-60 years with acute or convalescent COVID-19.

The V gene is TRBV11-2, the J gene TRBJ1-3, with 7 nucleotides matching TRBD1. The trim removed 7 bases at V and 4 bases at J, leaving 10 bases unmatched. Germline values: CDR1 SGHAT, CDR2 FQNNGV. This CDR3 is built from 15 residues. CDR3 region: CASTQKGARGNTIYF. Here the CDR3 DNA reads TGTGCCAGCACCCAAAAGGGGGCAAGGGGAAACACCATATATTTT.

The rearrangement joins TRBV28 to TRBJ2-1; 7 positions match TRBD2. The V and J ends lost 6 bases and 12 bases, in that order; junction bases with no gene match: 8. This CDR3 has 12 residues. CDR1 is MDHEN and CDR2 is SYDVKM in the germline V gene. As DNA, the CDR3 is TGTGCCAGCAGCCGGACTAGAATCGGGCAGTTCTTC. It encodes CASSRTRIGQFF.

V gene TRBV7-2 combines with J gene TRBJ2-4; TRBD2 might be the D (6 bases). There are 14 residues in the CDR3. The V and J ends lost 0 bases and 8 bases respectively, with 11 bases between them. Germline V gene data show CDR1 as SGHTA and CDR2 as FQGNSA. The CDR3 loop is CASSLAGRRDIQYF. The CDR3 DNA reads as TGTGCCAGCAGCTTAGCAGGGAGGAGAGACATTCAGTACTTC.

The rearrangement joins TRBV3-1 (or the pseudogene TRBV3-2) to TRBJ1-3, with D uncertain. Germline V CDR1 and CDR2: LGHDT, YNNKEL (reference sequence). The V end was cut by 5 bases, the J end by 2 bases, with 10 bases between. This CDR3 contains 14 residues. The CDR3 region is CASSNRGAGNTIYF. Here the CDR3 DNA reads TGTGCCAGCAGCAACCGCGGAGCTGGAAACACCATATATTTT.

The DNA for the CDR3 is TGTGCCAGCAGTCCAGACACCGGCAATCAGCCCCAGCATTTT. Protein product: CASSPDTGNQPQHF. V and J are TRBV27 and TRBJ1-5; D remains unclear. The V end lost 5 bases, the J end lost 2 bases, and 10 bases lay between the germline ends. Germline lookup yields CDR1 MNHEY and CDR2 SMNVEV (reference sequence). The CDR3 totals 14 residues.

This chain joins TRBV30 and TRBJ2-7, with a possible D match to TRBD2 (5 bases). From germline, CDR1 is GTSNPN and CDR2 SVGIG (reference sequence). Trimming pared 2 bases from V and 6 bases from J, leaving 14 bases between. The CDR3 sequence is 13 residues long. The CDR3 sequence: CAWSTLLAGEQYV. In DNA form, the CDR3 reads TGTGCCTGGAGTACCTTACTGGCGGGCGAGCAGTACGTC.

The chain joins TRBV19 to TRBJ2-1, with TRBD2 identical over 7 bases. The V gene's germline CDR1 is LNHDA and CDR2 SQIVND (reference sequence). The CDR3 loop spans 18 amino acids. V trimming: 1 base; J trimming: 0 bases; junction bases outside the gene matches: 9. DNA of the CDR3: TGTGCCAGTAGTATAGGGTTTTGGAGCGGGAACTCCTACAATGAGCAGTTCTTC. This sequence encodes CASSIGFWSGNSYNEQFF.

This clone was seen more than once but under ten times. In nucleotides, the CDR3 is TGCGCCAGCAGTTCAAATGGACTAGATAGGGAGCAGTACTTC. Its translation is CASSSNGLDREQYF. The V call is TRBV5-1, the J call TRBJ2-7, with 7 bases matching TRBD2. The germline V gene encodes CDR1 SGHRS and CDR2 YFSETQ. This CDR3 has 14 amino acids. The V and J ends lost 5 bases and 7 bases, in that order; junction bases with no gene match: 12. The complete variable domain, with remaining parts taken from reference TRBV5-1 and TRBJ2-7, reads KAGVTQTPRYLIKTRGQQVTLSCSPISGHRSVSWYQQTPGQGLQFLFEYFSETQRNKGNFPGRFSGRQFSNSRSEMNVSTLELGDSALYLCASSSNGLDREQYFGPGTRLTVT.

This chain joins TRBV4-1 and TRBJ2-1, with 7 positions matching TRBD1. The ends lost 5 bases at V and 0 bases at J; junction bases unmatched: 7. The CDR3 length is 16 residues. CDR1 MGHRA and CDR2 YSYEKL come from the germline V gene. The DNA of the CDR3 is TGCGCCAGCAGCGAAAGGGGGCCTCCCTCCTACAATGAGCAGTTCTTC. Residues: CASSERGPPSYNEQFF.

This chain connects TRBV28 to TRBJ1-1, with 10 bases that match TRBD1. There are 14 residues in the CDR3. Trimming removed 3 bases from V and 11 bases from J; junction bases left unmatched: 9. CDR1 is MDHEN and CDR2 is SYDVKM in the germline V gene. The CDR3 is CASSFPWDRGVAFF. The CDR3 coding sequence is TGTGCCAGCAGTTTCCCCTGGGACAGGGGAGTTGCTTTCTTT.

This sequence joins TRBV19 and TRBJ1-5; the D is unclear. The CDR3 covers 16 residues. Germline V CDR1 and CDR2: LNHDA, SQIVND (reference sequence). Trimming pared 4 bases from V and 6 bases from J, leaving 19 bases between. The CDR3 nucleotides read TGTGCCAGTAGTAGGGTGGCGGGAGAGATGGGTCAGCCCCAGCATTTT. Protein product: CASSRVAGEMGQPQHF.

The CDR3, as DNA: TGTGCCACCAGCAGACTATTCTCCTACGAGCAGTACTTC. As protein: CATSRLFSYEQYF. V usage is TRBV15 and J usage is TRBJ2-7; D uncertain. Germline loops: CDR1 LNHNV, CDR2 YYDKDF (reference sequence). V was cut by 2 bases and J by 0 bases, with 5 bases left in between. The CDR3 length is 13 residues.

This rearrangement joins TRBV10-2 to TRBJ1-1, with 7 bases lining up with TRBD1. Germline V gives CDR1 WSHSY, CDR2 SAAADI. Trimming at V came to 5 bases and at J to 2 bases, leaving 5 bases not matched to a gene. The CDR3 is made up of 14 amino acids. CDR3 sequence reads: CASSLGQLNTEAFF. For the CDR3, the DNA is TGCGCCAGCAGTTTGGGACAGCTTAACACTGAAGCTTTCTTT.

The rearrangement links TRBV4-3 to TRBJ2-2; 7 bases fit TRBD2. V trimming: 3 bases; J trimming: 6 bases; junction bases outside the gene matches: 1. This CDR3 region has 13 residues. Germline CDR1 reads LGHNA; CDR2 reads YSLEER. CDR3 region: CASSHREAGELFF. In DNA, the CDR3 is TGCGCCAGCAGCCACCGGGAGGCCGGGGAGCTGTTTTTT.

The chain joins TRBV6-6 to TRBJ2-1; 8 bases line up with TRBD2. The germline V gene encodes CDR1 MNHNY and CDR2 SVGAGI (reference sequence). The CDR3 is made up of 14 amino acids. J lost 7 bases, V lost 8 bases, and 10 bases had no gene match. CDR3 nucleotides: TGTGCCAGCTCATGGGTAGCGGGGATAAATGAGCAGTTCTTC. Protein product: CASSWVAGINEQFF.

This chain uses TRBV12-2 with TRBJ2-3; the table's D call, TRBD2, was not checked against the DNA. TRBV12-2 is classified as a pseudogene. This CDR3 has 14 residues. DNA of the CDR3: TGTGCAAGTCGCTTATCGGGACTCTTGGATACGCAGTATTTT. Its translation is CASRLSGLLDTQYF.

The rearrangement links TRBV27 to TRBJ1-1, with D possibly matching TRBD1 (5 bases). Deletions cut 3 bases from V and 1 base from J, with 9 bases between. Germline assignment: CDR1 MNHEY and CDR2 SMNVEV (reference sequence). This CDR3 region has 14 residues. The CDR3 sequence: CASSFGGENTEAFF. The CDR3 region has the DNA TGTGCCAGCAGTTTCGGGGGGGAGAACACTGAAGCTTTCTTT.

The chain is built from TRBV28 and TRBJ2-1; 12 bases line up with TRBD1. Germline loops: CDR1 MDHEN, CDR2 SYDVKM. This CDR3 comprises 16 residues. With V trimmed by 0 bases and J by 8 bases, 5 bases remained unmatched. The CDR3 region has the DNA TGTGCCAGCAGTTTATGGGTTGGGACAGGGGGCGATGAGCAGTTCTTC. Protein: CASSLWVGTGGDEQFF.

The gene calls are TRBV4-1 and TRBJ1-5; 8 bases align to TRBD1. Losses at the gene ends were 0 bases for V and 1 base for J; bases not matched to a gene: 8. Germline loops: CDR1 MGHRA, CDR2 YSYEKL. The CDR3 extends over 18 amino acids. The CDR3 loop reads CASSQEIYGTGSNQPQHF. Here the CDR3 DNA reads TGCGCCAGCAGCCAAGAAATTTACGGGACAGGAAGCAATCAGCCCCAGCATTTT.

The genes are TRBV5-4 and TRBJ1-2; possible D gene TRBD1, 6 bases. Per germline, CDR1 SGHNT and CDR2 YYREEE (reference sequence). The V and J ends lost 2 bases and 3 bases respectively, with 17 bases between them. The CDR3 is 16 amino acids. CDR3 DNA: TGTGCCAGCAGCTTCCCAGGGGCCGCAAGGGACTATGGCTACACCTTC. Its translation: CASSFPGAARDYGYTF.

The chain joins TRBV19 to TRBJ2-3; D possibly corresponds to TRBD2 (6 bases). Germline loops: CDR1 LNHDA, CDR2 SQIVND (reference sequence). The CDR3 consists of 16 residues. The V gene lost 4 bases and the J gene lost 3 bases, with 17 bases spanning the gap. The CDR3, as DNA: TGTGCCAGTAGTACGCCACCGGGACTGGAAACAGATACGCAGTATTTT. As protein: CASSTPPGLETDTQYF. Full variable domain (missing parts from reference TRBV19 and TRBJ2-3): DGGITQSPKYLFRKEGQNVTLSCEQNLNHDAMYWYRQDPGQGLRLIYYSQIVNDFQKGDIAEGYSVSREKKESFPLTVTSAQKNPTAFYLCASSTPPGLETDTQYFGPGTRLTVL.

The gene calls are TRBV27 and TRBJ1-6; D is undetermined. V was pared by 3 bases and J by 0 bases, with 9 bases between. The CDR3 has 16 amino acids. Per germline, CDR1 MNHEY and CDR2 SMNVEV (reference sequence). The CDR3 spells CASSFDGSSYNSPLHF. CDR3 nucleotide sequence: TGTGCCAGCAGTTTCGACGGGAGCTCCTATAATTCACCCCTCCACTTT.

The chain couples TRBV11-2 to TRBJ2-1, with 8 bases lining up with TRBD2. The J segment lost 0 bases and the V segment lost 2 bases, leaving 9 bases of the junction unmatched. CDR1 is SGHAT, CDR2 FQNNGV, per germline. This CDR3 has 18 residues. The chain's CDR3 is CASSLLASGSSSYNEQFF. The CDR3 DNA reads as TGTGCCAGCAGCTTACTTGCTAGCGGGTCAAGCTCCTACAATGAGCAGTTCTTC.

This clone was observed a few times. The genes are TRBV6-5 and TRBJ1-5, with 8 bases aligning to TRBD1. V dropped 5 bases and J dropped 6; count of bases not matched to a gene: 6. Germline values: CDR1 MNHEY, CDR2 SVGAGI. This CDR3 has 14 residues. The CDR3 coding sequence is TGTGCCAGCAGTACGACAGGGGTTGGTCAGCCCCAGCATTTT. This translates into CASSTTGVGQPQHF.

This clone was observed a handful of times. This rearrangement joins TRBV19 to TRBJ2-1, with D possibly matching TRBD2 (6 bases). This CDR3 region has 14 residues. Germline V gene data show CDR1 as LNHDA and CDR2 as SQIVND (reference sequence). Trimming cost V 9 bases and J 3 bases, with 15 bases left between them. CDR3 nucleotides: TGTGCCAGCCTTAGCGGTGGCGTCTACAATGAGCAGTTCTTC. The encoded protein is CASLSGGVYNEQFF.

The V call is TRBV21-1, the J call TRBJ1-5; the table's D call of TRBD1 was not tested on the DNA. TRBV21-1 is labeled a pseudogene. CDR3 length equals 19 residues. The CDR3 is CASSNIQGDRGLRNQPQHF. CDR3 in DNA: TGTGCCAGCAGCAATATTCAGGGAGACAGGGGGCTTCGCAATCAGCCCCAGCATTTT.

The genes are TRBV7-2 and TRBJ2-2, with 8 nucleotides matching TRBD2. The CDR3 is 15 residues long. Germline lookup yields CDR1 SGHTA and CDR2 FQGNSA. The V segment lost 6 bases and the J segment 0 bases; nucleotides outside the gene matches: 3. The CDR3 nucleotides read TGTGCCAGCAGAACGGGAGGGACGAACACCGGGGAGCTGTTTTTT. This translates into CASRTGGTNTGELFF.

This chain links TRBV18 with TRBJ2-3; 9 positions match TRBD2. Germline V lookup: CDR1 KGHSH, CDR2 LQKENI. This CDR3 has 15 residues. V shed 2 bases, J shed 4 bases, and the junction held 4 bases outside the gene matches. CDR3 DNA: TGTGCCAGCTCACCAGATAGCGGGGGAGCAGATACGCAGTATTTT. Translation gives CASSPDSGGADTQYF.

The J gene is TRBJ1-5, the V gene TRBV10-2; 7 bases are a match to TRBD1. With V trimmed by 7 bases and J by 5 bases, 5 bases remained unmatched. This CDR3 is 13 amino acids long. CDR1 and CDR2 from the germline V gene are WSHSY and SAAADI. CDR3 sequence: CASKGQYDQPQHF. The CDR3 nucleotides are TGCGCCAGCAAGGGACAGTATGATCAGCCCCAGCATTTT.

V is TRBV14 and J is TRBJ2-7; D may be TRBD1 (7 bases). Germline V gene data show CDR1 as SGHDN and CDR2 as FVKESK. V was clipped by 4 bases and J by 2 bases, with 9 bases between them. The CDR3 covers 13 residues. The CDR3 protein is CASSRGTAYEQYF. CDR3 DNA: TGTGCCAGCAGCCGCGGGACAGCCTACGAGCAGTACTTC. Based on the CDR3 plus reference TRBV14 and TRBJ2-7, the full variable domain is EAGVTQFPSHSVIEKGQTVTLRCDPISGHDNLYWYRRVMGKEIKFLLHFVKESKQDESGMPNNRFLAERTGGTYSTLKVQPAELEDSGVYFCASSRGTAYEQYFGPGTRLTVT.